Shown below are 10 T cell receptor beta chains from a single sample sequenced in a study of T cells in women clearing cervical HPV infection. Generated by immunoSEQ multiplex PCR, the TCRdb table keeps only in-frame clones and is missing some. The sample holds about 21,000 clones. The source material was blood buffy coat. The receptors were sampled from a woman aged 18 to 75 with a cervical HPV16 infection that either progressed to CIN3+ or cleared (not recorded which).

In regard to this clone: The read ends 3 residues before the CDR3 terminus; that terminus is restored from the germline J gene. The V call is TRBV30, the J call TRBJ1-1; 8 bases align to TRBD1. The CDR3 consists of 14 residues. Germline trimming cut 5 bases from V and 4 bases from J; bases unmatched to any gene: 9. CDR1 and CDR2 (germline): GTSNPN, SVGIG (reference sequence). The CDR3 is CAWHHRGSTTEAFF. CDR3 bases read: TGTGCCTGGCACCACAGGGGGAGTACCACTGAA.

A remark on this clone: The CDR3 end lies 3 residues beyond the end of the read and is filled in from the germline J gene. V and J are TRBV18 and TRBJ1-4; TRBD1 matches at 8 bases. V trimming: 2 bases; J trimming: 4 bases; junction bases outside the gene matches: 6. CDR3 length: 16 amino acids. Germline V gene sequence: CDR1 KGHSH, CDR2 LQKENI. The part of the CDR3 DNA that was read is TGTGCCAGCTCACCAGACAGGGGCGCGGTTAATGAAAAA. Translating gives CASSPDRGAVNEK. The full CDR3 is CASSPDRGAVNEKLFF.

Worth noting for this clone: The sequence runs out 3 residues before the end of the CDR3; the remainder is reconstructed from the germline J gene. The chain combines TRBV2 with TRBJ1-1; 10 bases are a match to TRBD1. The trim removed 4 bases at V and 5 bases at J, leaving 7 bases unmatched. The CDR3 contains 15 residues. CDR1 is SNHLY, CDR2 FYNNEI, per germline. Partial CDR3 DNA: TGTGCCAGCAGTGGTCCCGGGACAGGGGAAACTGAA. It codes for CASSGPGTGETE. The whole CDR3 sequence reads CASSGPGTGETEAFF.

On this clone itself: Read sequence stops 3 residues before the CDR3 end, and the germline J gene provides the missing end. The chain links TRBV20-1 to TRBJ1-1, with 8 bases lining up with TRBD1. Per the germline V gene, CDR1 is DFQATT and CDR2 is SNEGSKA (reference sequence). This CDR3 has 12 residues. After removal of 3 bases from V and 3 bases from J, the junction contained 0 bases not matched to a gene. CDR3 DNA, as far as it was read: TGCAGTGCTAGGACAGGGGACACTGAA. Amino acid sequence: CSARTGDTE. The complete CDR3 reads CSARTGDTEAFF.

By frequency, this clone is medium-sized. CDR3 amino acids: CASSPSIAGGADTQYF. The part of the CDR3 DNA that was read is TGTGCCAGCAGCCCTTCGATAGCGGGAGGGGCAGATACG. The J gene is TRBJ2-3, the V gene TRBV14; 11 bases line up with TRBD2. The sequenced fragment ends 3 residues before the CDR3 boundary, so the rest is inferred from the germline J gene. The CDR3 has 16 amino acids. The germline CDR1 and CDR2 sequences are SGHDN and FVKESK. The V and J ends lost 4 bases and 4 bases, in that order; junction bases with no gene match: 7.

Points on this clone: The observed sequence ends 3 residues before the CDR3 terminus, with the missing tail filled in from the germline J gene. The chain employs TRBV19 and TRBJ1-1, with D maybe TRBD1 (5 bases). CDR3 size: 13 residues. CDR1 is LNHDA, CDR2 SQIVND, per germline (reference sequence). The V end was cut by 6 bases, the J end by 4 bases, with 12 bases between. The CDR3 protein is CASRRQLSTEAFF. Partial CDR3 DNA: TGTGCCAGTAGGAGACAGCTGAGCACTGAA.

The sequenced CDR3 bases are TGCAGTGCTGTTGATGGACAGGATGGTGAG. Translation gives CSAVDGQDGE. The CDR3 in full is CSAVDGQDGEQFF. The chain links TRBV20-1 to TRBJ2-1; 7 nucleotides align to TRBD1. The sequenced fragment ends 3 residues before the CDR3 boundary, so the rest is inferred from the germline J gene. This CDR3 comprises 13 residues. V lost 5 bases, J lost 9 bases, and 10 bases stayed unmatched. Germline CDR1 DFQATT, CDR2 SNEGSKA (reference sequence).

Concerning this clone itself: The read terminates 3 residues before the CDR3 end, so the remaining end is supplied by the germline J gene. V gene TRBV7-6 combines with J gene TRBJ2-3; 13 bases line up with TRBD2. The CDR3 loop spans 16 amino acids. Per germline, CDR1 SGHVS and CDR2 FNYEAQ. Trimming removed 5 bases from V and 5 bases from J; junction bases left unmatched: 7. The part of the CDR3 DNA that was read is TGTGCCAGCAGCACTAGCGGGAGGGCCGGGCGAGATACG. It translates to CASSTSGRAGRDT. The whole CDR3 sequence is CASSTSGRAGRDTQYF.

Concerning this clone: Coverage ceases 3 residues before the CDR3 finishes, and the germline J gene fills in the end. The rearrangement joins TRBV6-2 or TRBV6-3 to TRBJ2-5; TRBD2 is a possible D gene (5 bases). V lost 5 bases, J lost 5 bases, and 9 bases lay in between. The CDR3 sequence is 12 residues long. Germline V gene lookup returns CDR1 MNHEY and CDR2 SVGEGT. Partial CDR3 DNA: TGTGCCAGCAGTCGAGGGTGGGAGACC. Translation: CASSRGWET. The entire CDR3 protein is CASSRGWETQYF.

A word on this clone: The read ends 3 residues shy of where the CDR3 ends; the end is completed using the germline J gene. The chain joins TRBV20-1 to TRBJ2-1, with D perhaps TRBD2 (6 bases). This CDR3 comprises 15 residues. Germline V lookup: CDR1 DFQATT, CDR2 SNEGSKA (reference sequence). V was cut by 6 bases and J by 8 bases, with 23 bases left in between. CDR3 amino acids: CSADLSGSANYEQFF. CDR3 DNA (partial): TGCAGTGCCGATCTTAGCGGTTCGGCAAACTATGAG.